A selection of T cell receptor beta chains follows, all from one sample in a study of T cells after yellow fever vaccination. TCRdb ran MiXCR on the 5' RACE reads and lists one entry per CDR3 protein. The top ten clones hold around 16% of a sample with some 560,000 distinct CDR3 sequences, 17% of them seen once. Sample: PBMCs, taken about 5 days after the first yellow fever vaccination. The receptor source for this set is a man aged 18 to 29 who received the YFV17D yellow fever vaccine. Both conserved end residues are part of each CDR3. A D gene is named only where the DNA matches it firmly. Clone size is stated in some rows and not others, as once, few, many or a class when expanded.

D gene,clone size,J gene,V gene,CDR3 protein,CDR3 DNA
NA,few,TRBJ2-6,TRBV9,CASSPILGSGANVLTF,TGTGCCAGCAGCCCCATCTTAGGGTCCGGGGCCAACGTCCTGACTTTC
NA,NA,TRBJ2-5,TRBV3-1,CASSQEGGTWYQETQYF,TGTGCCAGCAGCCAAGAGGGGGGAACCTGGTACCAAGAGACCCAGTACTTC
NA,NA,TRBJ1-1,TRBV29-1,CSVVRGFWPQAFF,TGCAGCGTTGTACGGGGGTTCTGGCCCCAAGCTTTCTTT
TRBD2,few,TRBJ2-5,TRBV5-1,CASSQATSGKETQYF,TGCGCCAGCAGCCAGGCTACTAGCGGAAAAGAGACCCAGTACTTC
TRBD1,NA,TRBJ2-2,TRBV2,CASSQDRGGGELFF,TGTGCCAGCAGCCAAGACAGGGGAGGAGGGGAGCTGTTTTTT
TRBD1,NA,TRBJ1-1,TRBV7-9,CASSHPLDRQGNTEAFF,TGTGCCAGCAGCCACCCCTTGGACAGGCAAGGGAACACTGAAGCTTTCTTT
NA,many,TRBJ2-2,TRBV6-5,CASGFSAGELFF,TGTGCCAGCGGCTTTAGCGCCGGGGAGCTGTTTTTT
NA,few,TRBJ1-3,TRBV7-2,CASSSRKRGGNTIYF,TGTGCCAGCAGCTCAAGGAAGAGGGGTGGAAACACCATATATTTT
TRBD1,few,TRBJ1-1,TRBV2,CANGRDRPWEAEAFF,TGTGCCAACGGACGGGACAGACCCTGGGAGGCTGAAGCTTTCTTT
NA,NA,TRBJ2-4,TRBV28,CASSLSYIQYF,TGTGCCAGCAGTTTAAGTTACATTCAGTACTTC
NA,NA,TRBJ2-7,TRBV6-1,CASSTAGTANVQYF,TGTGCCAGCAGTACCGCCGGGACGGCTAACGTGCAGTACTTC
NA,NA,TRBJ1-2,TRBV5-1,CASSLDRRIDNYGYTF,TGCGCCAGCAGCTTGGACAGGCGGATAGATAACTATGGCTACACCTTC
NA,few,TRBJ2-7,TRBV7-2,CASSLVQDEQYF,TGTGCCAGCAGCTTAGTGCAGGACGAGCAGTACTTC
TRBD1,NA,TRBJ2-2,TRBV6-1,CASSDHRGPPNTGELFF,TGTGCCAGCAGCGACCACAGGGGCCCGCCGAACACCGGGGAGCTGTTTTTT
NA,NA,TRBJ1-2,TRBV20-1,CSWGPGQGARGYTF,TGCAGCTGGGGCCCGGGTCAGGGCGCGCGGGGCTACACCTTC
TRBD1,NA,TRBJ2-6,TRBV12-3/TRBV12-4,CASSHRDSLFSGANVLTF,TGTGCCAGCAGTCACCGGGACAGTCTCTTCTCTGGGGCCAACGTCCTGACTTTC
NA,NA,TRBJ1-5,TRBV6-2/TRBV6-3,CASSSVGWAGSNQPQHF,TGTGCCAGCAGTTCCGTGGGTTGGGCGGGAAGCAATCAGCCCCAGCATTTT
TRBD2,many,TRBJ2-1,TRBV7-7,CASSPRLAGGGNEQFF,TGTGCCAGCAGCCCTCGTCTAGCGGGGGGTGGAAATGAGCAGTTCTTC
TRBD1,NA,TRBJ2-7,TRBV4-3,CASSQKGGYRSYEQYF,TGCGCCAGCAGCCAGAAAGGGGGCTATCGCTCCTACGAGCAGTACTTC
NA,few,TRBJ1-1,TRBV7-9,CASSFEKTEAFF,TGTGCCAGCAGCTTTGAGAAGACTGAAGCTTTCTTT